Shown below are 31 T cell receptor beta chains from a single sample sequenced in a study of a mutant IDH1 vaccine in newly diagnosed glioma. As to time point: baseline, week 1 (first vaccination visit). Described treatment: pre-vaccination baseline after standard-of-care therapy. Sequencing used immunoSEQ multiplex PCR; TCRdb keeps in-frame clones, though not all of them. The profile shows around 50,000 clones, about nine tenths of them singletons. The sequenced sample was PBMCs, obtained from a glioma patient treated with radiotherapy, temozolomide or both. Receptors originate from a man aged 35-49 years with glioma.

The V and J genes are TRBV18 and TRBJ2-7; D is tentatively TRBD1 or TRBD2 (5 bases each). Germline CDR1 reads KGHSH; CDR2 reads LQKENI. V was cut by 3 bases and J by 5 bases, with 23 bases left in between. This CDR3 is built from 17 residues. The CDR3 sequence: CASSPPLGFGAWHEQYF. The DNA for the CDR3 is TGTGCCAGCTCACCCCCCCTCGGGTTCGGGGCGTGGCACGAGCAGTACTTC.

This rearrangement joins TRBV10-1 to TRBJ2-7; the D call may be TRBD1 or TRBD2 (6 bases each). The ends were cut back, 0 bases at V and 0 bases at J, with 15 bases in the middle. This CDR3 spans 17 amino acids. Per germline, CDR1 WNHNN and CDR2 SYGVQD (reference sequence). CDR3 sequence reads: CASSESTGAAYSYEQYF. CDR3 nucleotides: TGCGCCAGCAGTGAGTCGACGGGGGCGGCATACTCCTACGAGCAGTACTTC.

The chain couples TRBV7-2 to TRBJ2-7; D is uncertain. The germline gives CDR1 SGHTA, CDR2 FQGNSA. V was clipped by 4 bases and J by 0 bases, with 7 bases between them. There are 13 residues in the CDR3. CDR3 DNA: TGTGCCAGCAGCTCTCGAAGCTCCTACGAGCAGTACTTC. Amino acids: CASSSRSSYEQYF. Full variable domain (remainder filled in from reference TRBV7-2 and TRBJ2-7): GAGVSQSPSNKVTEKGKDVELRCDPISGHTALYWYRQSLGQGLEFLIYFQGNSAPDKSGLPSDRFSAERTGGSVSTLTIQRTQQEDSAVYLCASSSRSSYEQYFGPGTRLTVT.

The J gene is TRBJ1-2, the V gene TRBV2; D not certain. Germline V gene sequence: CDR1 SNHLY, CDR2 FYNNEI. V lost 3 bases and J 4 bases, leaving 12 bases between the germline ends. CDR3 length: 14 amino acids. CDR3 nucleotides: TGTGCCAGCAGTGAGGCCAAGCCACCCTATGGCTACACCTTC. This encodes CASSEAKPPYGYTF.

The genes are TRBV19 and TRBJ2-7, with a possible D match to TRBD1 (6 bases). V shed 4 bases and J shed 0 bases, with 10 bases lying between them. The CDR3 contains 14 residues. Germline V gene sequence: CDR1 LNHDA, CDR2 SQIVND (reference sequence). The CDR3 reads CASSTRGSSYEQYF. The CDR3 DNA reads TGTGCCAGTAGTACTAGGGGGAGCTCCTACGAGCAGTACTTC.

The V call is TRBV19, the J call TRBJ2-7; 9 nucleotides agree with TRBD1. Germline assignment: CDR1 LNHDA and CDR2 SQIVND (reference sequence). With 7 bases clipped from V and 6 bases from J, the junction kept 10 bases outside the gene matches. This CDR3 comprises 14 residues. The CDR3: CASKPGQGEFEQYF. The DNA of the CDR3 is TGTGCCAGTAAGCCGGGACAGGGTGAATTCGAGCAGTACTTC.

The chain uses TRBV10-3 and TRBJ1-5; 10 bases align to TRBD1. CDR3 length: 14 residues. The trim removed 9 bases at V and 5 bases at J, leaving 7 bases unmatched. Germline V CDR1 and CDR2: ENHRY, SYGVKD. The CDR3 DNA reads as TGTGCCATTGGGGGGACAGGGGTCGATCAGCCCCAGCATTTT. Its translation is CAIGGTGVDQPQHF.

The V and J genes are TRBV9 and TRBJ2-7, with a tentative D call TRBD2 (7 bases). The CDR3 runs to 15 residues. Germline CDR1 and CDR2: SGDLS and YYNGEE. The germline V and J ends were trimmed by 4 bases and 6 bases, with 20 bases remaining between them. The CDR3 loop is CASSPSSGGAVEQYF. The DNA of the CDR3 is TGTGCCAGCAGCCCATCCAGTGGGGGGGCTGTCGAGCAGTACTTC.

The chain employs TRBV6-5 and TRBJ1-6, with D perhaps matching TRBD1 (6 bases). Trimming removed 5 bases from V and 5 bases from J, with 13 bases in between. Germline CDR1 MNHEY, CDR2 SVGAGI. CDR3 length: 15 amino acids. The CDR3 region has the DNA TGTGCCAGCAGTAGACGCCGACAGGATAATTCACCCCTCCACTTT. This translates into CASSRRRQDNSPLHF.

CDR3 DNA sequence: TGTGCCAGCAGCGACCCCCGGGGGGGGGATACGCAGTATTTT. Translation gives CASSDPRGGDTQYF. The chain has TRBV9 and TRBJ2-3; 8 bases map to TRBD2. The CDR3 loop spans 14 amino acids. Unmatched junction bases numbered 6, after V lost 3 bases and J lost 6 bases. CDR1 is SGDLS and CDR2 is YYNGEE in the germline V gene.

The rearrangement links TRBV6-5 to TRBJ2-7; 10 bases are a match to TRBD1. Germline CDR1 reads MNHEY; CDR2 reads SVGAGI. The V segment lost 0 bases and the J segment 3 bases; nucleotides outside the gene matches: 2. The CDR3 totals 15 residues. The CDR3, as DNA: TGTGCCAGCAGTTACTCTGGGACAGGGGACTACGAGCAGTACTTC. Translating it yields CASSYSGTGDYEQYF.

CDR3 coding DNA: TGTGCCAGTAACGGCAGGGGGACCTATAGCAATCAGCCCCAGCATTTT. Protein: CASNGRGTYSNQPQHF. This rearrangement joins TRBV19 to TRBJ1-5; TRBD1 matches 7 bases. Germline loops: CDR1 LNHDA, CDR2 SQIVND (reference sequence). The CDR3 sequence is 16 residues long. The V and J ends lost 7 bases and 0 bases, in that order; junction bases with no gene match: 9.

The rearrangement uses TRBV4-2 and TRBJ2-7, with D possibly matching TRBD1 (5 bases). The CDR3 loop spans 15 amino acids. CDR1 and CDR2 from the germline V gene are LGHNA and YNFKEQ. The germline V and J ends were trimmed by 0 bases and 4 bases, with 13 bases remaining between them. The CDR3 region is CASSQEPQGPYEQYF. CDR3 coding DNA: TGTGCCAGCAGCCAAGAACCCCAGGGCCCTTACGAGCAGTACTTC.

The chain has TRBV7-2 and TRBJ1-1, with TRBD1 matching 10 bases. The CDR3 is made up of 13 amino acids. Looked up from germline, CDR1 is SGHTA and CDR2 is FQGNSA. V lost 5 bases, J lost 4 bases, and 1 base stayed unmatched. As DNA, the CDR3 is TGTGCCAGCAGCCGACAGGGGGCCACTGAAGCTTTCTTT. Its translation is CASSRQGATEAFF.

This clone was recorded once. The J gene is TRBJ2-2, the V gene TRBV7-3; D not certain. V was shortened by 2 bases and J by 7 bases, with 5 bases between the two germline ends. Germline assignment: CDR1 SGHTA and CDR2 FQGTGA. This CDR3 has 12 residues. The CDR3 bases are TGTGCCAGCAGCTTAGGTTTCGGGGAGCTGTTTTTT. Its protein product is CASSLGFGELFF.

CDR3 bases: TGTGCCAGCAGTGAAGTCGGGGACGGGGGTAGTGATGAGCAGTTCTTC. Its translation: CASSEVGDGGSDEQFF. This sequence joins TRBV2 and TRBJ2-1, with a tentative D call TRBD2 (6 bases). This CDR3 region has 16 residues. Per the germline V gene, CDR1 is SNHLY and CDR2 is FYNNEI. V was cut by 1 base and J by 8 bases, with 18 bases left in between.

The genes are TRBV6-4 and TRBJ1-5; D might be TRBD1 (6 bases). The ends were cut back, 4 bases at V and 6 bases at J, with 13 bases in the middle. CDR1 is MRHNA, CDR2 SNTAGT, per germline. This CDR3 spans 14 amino acids. CDR3 region: CASSATGLGQPQHF. The DNA of the CDR3 is TGTGCCAGCAGTGCCACAGGGTTGGGTCAGCCCCAGCATTTT.

The rearrangement uses TRBV27 and TRBJ1-2; D is ambiguous. The V end lost 2 bases, the J end lost 2 bases, and 6 bases lay between the germline ends. The CDR3 loop spans 13 amino acids. Germline CDR1 and CDR2: MNHEY and SMNVEV (reference sequence). CDR3 sequence (DNA): TGTGCCAGCAGTTTACACTGGAACTATGGCTACACCTTC. This encodes CASSLHWNYGYTF.

V is TRBV7-9 and J is TRBJ2-3; 9 nucleotides agree with TRBD1. The CDR3 totals 16 residues. Trimming at V came to 5 bases and at J to 3 bases, leaving 9 bases not matched to a gene. Germline-derived CDR1 and CDR2 are SEHNR and FQNEAQ (reference sequence). Written as DNA, the CDR3 is TGTGCCAGCAGCCGATTAACAGGGGGCGCGACAGATACGCAGTATTTT. Residues: CASSRLTGGATDTQYF. Together with reference TRBV7-9 and TRBJ2-3, the CDR3 gives the full variable domain: DTGVSQNPRHKITKRGQNVTFRCDPISEHNRLYWYRQTLGQGPEFLTYFQNEAQLEKSRLLSDRFSAERPKGSFSTLEIQRTEQGDSAMYLCASSRLTGGATDTQYFGPGTRLTVL.

CDR3 coding DNA: TGTGCCAGCAGTCCTGGATTCTCCGGGACTAGCGAAGGTGAGCAGTTCTTC. It yields the protein CASSPGFSGTSEGEQFF. This chain connects TRBV27 to TRBJ2-1, with TRBD2 matching over 10 bases. Per germline, CDR1 MNHEY and CDR2 SMNVEV (reference sequence). V was pared by 5 bases and J by 9 bases, with 16 bases of the junction left unmatched. The CDR3 contains 17 residues.

The chain combines TRBV5-4 with TRBJ2-2; a possible D gene is TRBD1 (6 bases). The ends were cut back, 0 bases at V and 5 bases at J, with 14 bases in the middle. The CDR3 runs 16 residues. Germline loops: CDR1 SGHNT, CDR2 YYREEE (reference sequence). The CDR3 region has the DNA TGTGCCAGCAGCTTGGGGGGGCAGGGTAGAACCGGGGAGCTGTTTTTT. This sequence encodes CASSLGGQGRTGELFF.

The chain links TRBV6-8 to TRBJ2-5, with D perhaps assigned TRBD1 or TRBD2 (5 bases each). CDR1 is MNHGY and CDR2 is SAAAGT in the germline V gene. Between the trimmed V and J ends, which lost 2 bases and 4 bases, there was a span of 20 bases. There are 17 residues in the CDR3. CDR3 loop: CASSYVFAERGPETQYF. The CDR3 DNA follows: TGTGCCAGCAGTTACGTGTTCGCGGAGAGGGGCCCAGAGACCCAGTACTTC.

This clone appeared a single time. The V gene is TRBV18, the J gene TRBJ2-3, with D perhaps TRBD1 (5 bases). The V and J ends lost 6 bases and 3 bases respectively, with 22 bases between them. The CDR3 loop spans 17 amino acids. Per the germline V gene, CDR1 is KGHSH and CDR2 is LQKENI. The CDR3 region has the DNA TGTGCCAGCTCCCCCCCGGCTGCAGGGCGGCGGACAGATACGCAGTATTTT. Translation gives CASSPPAAGRRTDTQYF.

The chain uses TRBV20-1 and TRBJ2-1; D unresolved. Germline CDR1 reads DFQATT; CDR2 reads SNEGSKA (reference sequence). Trimming took off 6 bases at V and 5 bases at J, with 8 bases between the two ends. This CDR3 is 11 amino acids long. For the CDR3, the DNA is TGCAGTGCCGAGACCCACAATGAGCAGTTCTTC. It codes for CSAETHNEQFF.

The chain has TRBV18 and TRBJ2-6; TRBD2 agrees at 14 bases. V lost 1 base to trimming and J lost 2 bases; unmatched junction nucleotides: 10. The CDR3 contains 21 residues. Germline V gene sequence: CDR1 KGHSH, CDR2 LQKENI. This CDR3 reads CASSPRIHSGLAGAGANVLTF. DNA for the CDR3: TGTGCCAGCTCACCACGCATACACTCGGGACTAGCGGGAGCTGGGGCCAACGTCCTGACTTTC.

This chain links TRBV5-4 with TRBJ2-7; 8 nucleotides agree with TRBD2. The V gene's germline CDR1 is SGHNT and CDR2 YYREEE (reference sequence). The CDR3 loop spans 15 amino acids. V lost 3 bases and J lost 2; bases outside the gene matches: 7. This CDR3 reads CASSSKSGGPYEQYF. CDR3 sequence (DNA): TGTGCCAGCAGCTCAAAAAGCGGGGGTCCCTACGAGCAGTACTTC.

V gene TRBV19 combines with J gene TRBJ1-1, with D perhaps matching TRBD1 (5 bases). Trimming removed 2 bases at V and 5 bases at J, with 9 bases between. Germline V CDR1 and CDR2: LNHDA, SQIVND (reference sequence). The CDR3 length is 13 residues. The DNA for the CDR3 is TGTGCCAGTAGTATAAGGGGTGGAACTGAAGCTTTCTTT. It yields the protein CASSIRGGTEAFF.

The gene calls are TRBV6-1 and TRBJ1-5; D is uncertain. The CDR3 spans 11 residues. The V gene's germline CDR1 is MNHNS and CDR2 SASEGT. The V and J ends lost 7 bases and 3 bases respectively, with 4 bases between them. The CDR3 DNA sequence: TGTGCCAGCACCACCAATCAGCCCCAGCATTTT. Residues: CASTTNQPQHF.

This clone appeared a few times. This chain uses TRBV18 with TRBJ1-1; TRBD1 aligns across 10 bases. From germline, CDR1 is KGHSH and CDR2 LQKENI. J gave up 6 bases and V 3 bases, and 4 bases lay outside the gene matches. This CDR3 is built from 14 residues. CDR3 nucleotides: TGTGCCAGCTCACCCGACAGGGGGCCATCTGAAGCTTTCTTT. Amino acids: CASSPDRGPSEAFF.

The chain uses TRBV29-1 and TRBJ2-7; 8 positions agree with TRBD1. Germline CDR1 is SQVTM and CDR2 is ANQGSEA. There are 13 residues in the CDR3. Losses at the gene ends were 2 bases for V and 3 bases for J; bases not matched to a gene: 3. The CDR3 DNA is TGCAGCGTTGAAAGAGGACAGGGCTACGAGCAGTACTTC. Translated, it gives CSVERGQGYEQYF.

The chain couples TRBV6-4 to TRBJ2-2, with 9 bases fitting TRBD2. Losses at the gene ends were 3 bases for V and 6 bases for J; bases not matched to a gene: 2. The CDR3 is 14 amino acids. Germline-derived CDR1 and CDR2 are MRHNA and SNTAGT. The CDR3 DNA sequence: TGTGCCAGCAGTGAGTGGACTAGCGCCGGGGAGCTGTTTTTT. Translation gives CASSEWTSAGELFF.